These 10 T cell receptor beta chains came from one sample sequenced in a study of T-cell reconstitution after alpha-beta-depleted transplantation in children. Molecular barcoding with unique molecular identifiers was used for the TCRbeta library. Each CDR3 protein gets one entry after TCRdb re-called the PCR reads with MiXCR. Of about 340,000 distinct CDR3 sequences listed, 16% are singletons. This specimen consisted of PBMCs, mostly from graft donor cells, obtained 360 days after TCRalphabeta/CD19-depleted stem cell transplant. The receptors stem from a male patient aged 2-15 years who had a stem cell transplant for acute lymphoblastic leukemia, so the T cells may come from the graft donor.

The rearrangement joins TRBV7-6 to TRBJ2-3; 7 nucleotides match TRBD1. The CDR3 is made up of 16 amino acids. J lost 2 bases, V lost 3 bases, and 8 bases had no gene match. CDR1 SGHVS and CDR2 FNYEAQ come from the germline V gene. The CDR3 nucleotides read TGTGCCAGCAGCTTTCCCAGGGACAGTCTCACAGATACGCAGTATTTT. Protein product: CASSFPRDSLTDTQYF.

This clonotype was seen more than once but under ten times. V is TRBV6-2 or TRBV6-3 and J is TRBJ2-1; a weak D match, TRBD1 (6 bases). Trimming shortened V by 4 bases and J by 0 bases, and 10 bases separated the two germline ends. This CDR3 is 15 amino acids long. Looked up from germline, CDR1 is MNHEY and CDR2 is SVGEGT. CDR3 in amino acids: CASSSRGISYNEQFF. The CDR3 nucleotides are TGTGCCAGCAGTTCCAGGGGAATCTCCTACAATGAGCAGTTCTTC.

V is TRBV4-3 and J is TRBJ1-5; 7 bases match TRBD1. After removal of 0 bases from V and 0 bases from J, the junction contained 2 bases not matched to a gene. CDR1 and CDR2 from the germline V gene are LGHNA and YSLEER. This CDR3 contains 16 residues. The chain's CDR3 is CASSQEDRDSNQPQHF. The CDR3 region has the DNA TGCGCCAGCAGCCAAGAAGACAGGGATAGCAATCAGCCCCAGCATTTT.

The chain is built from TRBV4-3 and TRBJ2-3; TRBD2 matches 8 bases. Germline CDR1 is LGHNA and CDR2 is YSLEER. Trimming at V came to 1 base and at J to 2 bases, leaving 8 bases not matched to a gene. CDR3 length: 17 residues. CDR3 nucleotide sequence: TGCGCCAGCAGCCAAGGCCTCTCGGGGGGGACCACAGATACGCAGTATTTT. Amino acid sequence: CASSQGLSGGTTDTQYF.

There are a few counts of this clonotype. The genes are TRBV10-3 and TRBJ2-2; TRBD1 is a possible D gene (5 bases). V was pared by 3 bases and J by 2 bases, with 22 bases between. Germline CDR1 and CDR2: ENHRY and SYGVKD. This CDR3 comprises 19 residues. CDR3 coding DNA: TGTGCCATCAGTGACCCCGGCCCTACAGGTTTTCTTAACACCGGGGAGCTGTTTTTT. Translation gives CAISDPGPTGFLNTGELFF.

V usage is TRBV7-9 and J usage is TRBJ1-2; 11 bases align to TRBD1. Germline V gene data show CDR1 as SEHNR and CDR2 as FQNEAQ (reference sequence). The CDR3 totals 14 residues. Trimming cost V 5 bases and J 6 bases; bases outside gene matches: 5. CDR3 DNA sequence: TGTGCCAGCAGCAGAGGGACAGGGGGGAATGGCTACACCTTC. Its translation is CASSRGTGGNGYTF.

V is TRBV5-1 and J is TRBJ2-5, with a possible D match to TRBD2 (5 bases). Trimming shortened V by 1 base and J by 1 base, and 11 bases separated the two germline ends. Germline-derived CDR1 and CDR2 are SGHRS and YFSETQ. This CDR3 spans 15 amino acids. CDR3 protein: CASSLWWRSQETQYF. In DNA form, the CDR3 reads TGCGCCAGCAGCTTGTGGTGGAGGAGCCAAGAGACCCAGTACTTC.

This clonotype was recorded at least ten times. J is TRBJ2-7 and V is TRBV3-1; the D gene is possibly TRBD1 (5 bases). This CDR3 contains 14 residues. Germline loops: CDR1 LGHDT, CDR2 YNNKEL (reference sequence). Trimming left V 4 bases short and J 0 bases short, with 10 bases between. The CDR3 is CASSPLGDSYEQYF. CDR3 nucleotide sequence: TGTGCCAGCAGCCCGTTAGGGGACTCCTACGAGCAGTACTTC.

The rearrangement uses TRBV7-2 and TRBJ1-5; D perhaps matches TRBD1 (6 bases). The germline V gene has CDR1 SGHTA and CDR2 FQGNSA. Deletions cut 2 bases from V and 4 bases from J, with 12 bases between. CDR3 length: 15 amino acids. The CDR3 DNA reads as TGTGCCAGCAGCTTATTAGACAGGCTTAATCAGCCCCAGCATTTT. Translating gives CASSLLDRLNQPQHF.

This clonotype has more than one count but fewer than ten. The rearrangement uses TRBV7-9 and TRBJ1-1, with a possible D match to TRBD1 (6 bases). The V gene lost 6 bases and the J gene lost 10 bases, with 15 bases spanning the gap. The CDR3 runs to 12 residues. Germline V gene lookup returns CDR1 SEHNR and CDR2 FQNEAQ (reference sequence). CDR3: CASSSLGAGAFF. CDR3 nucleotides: TGTGCCAGCAGTTCATTGGGGGCCGGAGCTTTCTTT.